Following are 16 T cell receptor beta chains from one sample sequenced in a study of control samples from healthy donors and cancer patients. Repertoires were generated with immunoSEQ multiplex PCR, while TCRdb's copy carries only in-frame clones and drops some. The sample lists about 120,000 clones, about nine tenths occurring once. The source material was blood. These receptors all come from a young woman in good health.

The rearrangement links TRBV6-5 to TRBJ2-6, with a weak D call TRBD2 (5 bases). The germline V and J ends were trimmed by 8 bases and 6 bases, with 11 bases remaining between them. The CDR3 contains 13 residues. Germline CDR1 reads MNHEY; CDR2 reads SVGAGI. CDR3 loop: CASGLRQANVLTF. The CDR3 DNA sequence: TGTGCCAGCGGACTCAGACAGGCCAACGTCCTGACTTTC.

The V gene is TRBV28, the J gene TRBJ2-7, with TRBD1 matching over 7 bases. There are 14 residues in the CDR3. V gave up 6 bases and J gave up 0 bases; unmatched junction bases: 5. CDR1 and CDR2 from the germline V gene are MDHEN and SYDVKM. The CDR3 sequence is CASRRGQASYEQYF. CDR3 bases: TGTGCCAGCAGGCGCGGACAGGCCTCCTACGAGCAGTACTTC.

This clone was picked up one time. The chain combines TRBV9 with TRBJ1-2; D is uncertain. This CDR3 comprises 13 residues. V gave up 2 bases and J gave up 8 bases, with 13 bases separating them. The germline gives CDR1 SGDLS, CDR2 YYNGEE. CDR3 nucleotides: TGTGCCAGCAGCGTGGGCGGACCGTGGGGCTACACCTTC. Its protein is CASSVGGPWGYTF.

V and J are TRBV7-9 and TRBJ2-4; no clear D. The V end was cut by 0 bases, the J end by 15 bases, with 15 bases between. This CDR3 is built from 13 residues. Germline assignment: CDR1 SEHNR and CDR2 FQNEAQ (reference sequence). Here the CDR3 reads CASSLASGLLPYF. CDR3 bases: TGTGCCAGCAGCTTAGCGAGTGGGTTGTTACCGTACTTC.

The V gene is TRBV11-3, the J gene TRBJ2-5; a weak D match, TRBD2 (8 bases). Trimming stripped 5 bases from V and 5 bases from J, with 15 bases between. The CDR3 is made up of 14 amino acids. Germline V gene data show CDR1 as SGHNT and CDR2 as YENEEA. The CDR3 is CASSRTGGGETQYF. CDR3 coding DNA: TGTGCCAGCAGCCGGACAGGCGGGGGGGAGACCCAGTACTTC.

This chain links TRBV5-1 with TRBJ1-6, with 9 bases fitting TRBD1. V dropped 1 base and J dropped 12; count of bases not matched to a gene: 8. Germline V lookup: CDR1 SGHRS, CDR2 YFSETQ. The CDR3 contains 15 residues. The CDR3 loop is CASSLTGTGYLPLHF. In DNA, the CDR3 is TGCGCCAGCAGCTTGACCGGGACAGGGTACTTACCCCTCCACTTT.

The V call is TRBV15, the J call TRBJ2-3; 11 nucleotides match TRBD2. Germline-derived CDR1 and CDR2 are LNHNV and YYDKDF (reference sequence). This CDR3 has 15 amino acids. The ends lost 9 bases at V and 3 bases at J; junction bases unmatched: 8. The CDR3 DNA reads TGTGCCACGAATTTAGCGGGAGGGCCTACAGATACGCAGTATTTT. Protein product: CATNLAGGPTDTQYF. Together with reference TRBV15 and TRBJ2-3, the CDR3 gives the full variable domain: DAMVIQNPRYQVTQFGKPVTLSCSQTLNHNVMYWYQQKSSQAPKLLFHYYDKDFNNEADTPDNFQSRRPNTSFCFLDIRSPGLGDTAMYLCATNLAGGPTDTQYFGPGTRLTVL.

The CDR3 loop is CASSPSSPLRSRGTEAFF. The CDR3 DNA reads as TGTGCCAGCAGCCCTTCGTCTCCTCTCCGGTCCCGGGGCACTGAAGCTTTCTTT. J is TRBJ1-1 and V is TRBV5-6; D uncertain. Trimming left V 4 bases short and J 4 bases short, with 26 bases between. Germline V gene lookup returns CDR1 SGHDT and CDR2 YYEEEE. The CDR3 contains 18 residues.

The V call is TRBV19, the J call TRBJ1-5; tentatively, D is TRBD1 (6 bases). The germline CDR1 and CDR2 sequences are LNHDA and SQIVND (reference sequence). V was shortened by 4 bases and J by 0 bases, with 10 bases between the two germline ends. The CDR3 spans 15 residues. The CDR3 here is CASSSRGSSNQPQHF. CDR3 sequence (DNA): TGTGCCAGTAGTAGCAGGGGCAGTAGCAATCAGCCCCAGCATTTT.

The chain joins TRBV25-1 to TRBJ2-3, with D unclear. The germline V gene has CDR1 MGHDK and CDR2 SYGVNS. The V end was cut by 3 bases, the J end by 0 bases, with 16 bases between. CDR3 size: 17 residues. CDR3 DNA sequence: TGTGCCAGCAGTGATTCCCGCCGGGCGTCTAGCACAGATACGCAGTATTTT. It encodes CASSDSRRASSTDTQYF. The full variable domain, its missing parts supplied by reference TRBV25-1 and TRBJ2-3, is EADIYQTPRYLVIGTGKKITLECSQTMGHDKMYWYQQDPGMELHLIHYSYGVNSTEKGDLSSESTVSRIRTEHFPLTLESARPSHTSQYLCASSDSRRASSTDTQYFGPGTRLTVL.

The chain couples TRBV12-3 or TRBV12-4 to TRBJ1-2; D possibly corresponds to TRBD1 (5 bases). CDR3 length equals 12 residues. V lost 3 bases and J lost 8, with 10 bases in between. The DNA for the CDR3 is TGTGCCAGCAGTTTTCAGGACAACGGCTACACCTTC. Amino acids: CASSFQDNGYTF.

The chain recombines TRBV3-1 (or the pseudogene TRBV3-2) with TRBJ2-2; D possibly corresponds to TRBD1 (6 bases). The CDR3 runs to 17 residues. Deletions cut 4 bases from V and 8 bases from J, with 23 bases between. CDR1 is LGHDT and CDR2 is YNNKEL in the germline V gene (reference sequence). The CDR3 nucleotides read TGTGCCAGCAGCCTCTCCACAGGTACAGGGTTACCGGGGGAGCTGTTTTTT. Translating it yields CASSLSTGTGLPGELFF.

This clone was seen just once. The J gene is TRBJ2-3, the V gene TRBV9; D uncertain. CDR1 and CDR2 (germline): SGDLS, YYNGEE. Trimming stripped 1 base from V and 3 bases from J, with 18 bases between. This CDR3 has 17 residues. The CDR3 bases are TGTGCCAGCAGCGTAAGGGCTGACAAGCTCCCTACAGATACGCAGTATTTT. It encodes CASSVRADKLPTDTQYF.

The V call is TRBV28, the J call TRBJ2-7; 9 bases agree with TRBD2. The CDR3 sequence is 15 residues long. Germline loops: CDR1 MDHEN, CDR2 SYDVKM. J lost 3 bases, V lost 6 bases, and 9 bases had no gene match. CDR3 sequence: CASSNPGTSLYEQYF. The CDR3 DNA sequence: TGTGCCAGCAGCAACCCCGGGACTAGCCTCTACGAGCAGTACTTC.

The chain links TRBV5-6 to TRBJ1-4; 8 positions agree with TRBD1. Looked up from germline, CDR1 is SGHDT and CDR2 is YYEEEE. The CDR3 loop spans 15 amino acids. The V and J ends lost 0 bases and 7 bases, in that order; junction bases with no gene match: 5. This chain's CDR3 is CASSLGSGGSEKLFF. The DNA of the CDR3 is TGTGCCAGCAGCTTGGGCTCAGGGGGCAGTGAAAAACTGTTTTTT.

The V call is TRBV6-5, the J call TRBJ1-6; D unclear. Germline V gene sequence: CDR1 MNHEY, CDR2 SVGAGI. With 9 bases removed from V and 10 bases from J, the gap between germline ends came to 22 bases. This CDR3 region has 15 residues. Here the CDR3 DNA reads TGTGCCAGTCTTTCCACTCGGAATGTAAGATCACCCCTCCACTTT. It codes for CASLSTRNVRSPLHF.